One and the same sample provided the 14 T cell receptor beta chains below, sequenced in a study of CD8 T cells in ankylosing spondylitis. Study-level results: Among TCR beta sequences, a motif of under ten highly homologous variants appeared characteristic of ankylosing spondylitis blood.

These receptors are not linked to any known antigen. A single record per CDR3 protein comes from TCRdb applying MiXCR to the 5' RACE reads. The profile covers about 420,000 distinct CDR3 sequences, with about a fifth appearing a single time and approximately 15% taken by the ten largest. The sequencing sample was made of blood, either unsorted or a sorted T cell fraction (not recorded which). These receptors were obtained from a male donor with ankylosing spondylitis.

Here the CDR3 reads CASSDASGINYGYTF. CDR3 bases: TGTGCCAGCAGTGATGCGTCAGGGATTAACTATGGCTACACCTTC. This chain connects TRBV25-1 to TRBJ1-2, with TRBD1 as a possible D gene (5 bases). CDR1 MGHDK and CDR2 SYGVNS come from the germline V gene. The CDR3 is made up of 15 amino acids. V was clipped by 3 bases and J by 1 base, with 12 bases between them.

The CDR3 reads CASTYLGRTTEAFF. The DNA of the CDR3 is TGTGCCAGCACCTACTTGGGCAGAACAACTGAAGCTTTCTTT. The chain recombines TRBV5-6 with TRBJ1-1, with D unresolved. V lost 6 bases to trimming and J lost 5 bases, with 17 bases between them. The CDR3 consists of 14 residues. The germline V gene has CDR1 SGHDT and CDR2 YYEEEE.

In this sample, this clonotype turned up many times. This rearrangement joins TRBV5-1 to TRBJ1-1; the D is unclear. Germline CDR1 is SGHRS and CDR2 is YFSETQ. Between the trimmed V and J ends, which lost 6 bases and 6 bases, there was a span of 21 bases. The CDR3 is made up of 15 amino acids. As DNA, the CDR3 is TGCGCCAGCACCCGTTCCGAGCGGAGACTCGCTGAAGCTTTCTTT. Translation gives CASTRSERRLAEAFF. The full variable domain, rest sourced from reference TRBV5-1 and TRBJ1-1, is KAGVTQTPRYLIKTRGQQVTLSCSPISGHRSVSWYQQTPGQGLQFLFEYFSETQRNKGNFPGRFSGRQFSNSRSEMNVSTLELGDSALYLCASTRSERRLAEAFFGQGTRLTVV.

Concerning this clonotype: One end of the junction is discordant with germline, which a read error may explain. The chain uses TRBV3-1 and TRBJ2-2; 13 nucleotides line up with TRBD2. The CDR3 has 16 residues. The germline V gene encodes CDR1 LGHDT and CDR2 YNNKEL (reference sequence). CDR3 DNA: TGTGCCAGCAGCCAGACTAGCGGGAGGAACGCCGGGGAGCTGTTTTTT. Protein product: CASSQTSGRNAGELFF.

The rearrangement uses TRBV6-4 and TRBJ1-5, with D maybe TRBD1 (5 bases). In germline, CDR1 is MRHNA, CDR2 SNTAGT. V lost 2 bases and J lost 2, with 7 bases in between. The CDR3 runs 14 residues. The CDR3: CASSDRGGNQPQHF. The CDR3 region has the DNA TGTGCCAGCAGTGACAGGGGCGGCAATCAGCCCCAGCATTTT.

This clonotype was seen only a few times. The CDR3: CASSAGAYEQYF. The CDR3 region has the DNA TGCGCCAGCAGTGCAGGGGCCTACGAGCAGTACTTC. The chain has TRBV4-3 and TRBJ2-7; a possible D gene is TRBD1 (6 bases). Germline V gives CDR1 LGHNA, CDR2 YSLEER. The CDR3 is 12 amino acids. Trimming shortened V by 6 bases and J by 2 bases, and 8 bases separated the two germline ends.

This clonotype turned up a few times. The V and J genes are TRBV6-5 and TRBJ2-3; TRBD1 matches at 7 bases. Per the germline V gene, CDR1 is MNHEY and CDR2 is SVGAGI. There are 13 residues in the CDR3. The junction had 3 bases not matched to a gene; V was cut back by 2 bases and J by 7 bases. The CDR3 sequence: CASSYRDSYTQYF. DNA of the CDR3: TGTGCCAGCAGTTACAGGGACAGTTATACGCAGTATTTT.

This clonotype came up a few times. J is TRBJ2-7 and V is TRBV12-3 or TRBV12-4; the match to TRBD1 covers 9 bases. The J segment lost 7 bases and the V segment lost 5 bases, leaving 12 bases of the junction unmatched. The length of the CDR3 is 15 residues. CDR3: CASSRDRAGGSEQYF. The CDR3 nucleotides are TGTGCCAGCAGTCGGGACAGGGCGGGTGGTTCGGAGCAGTACTTC.

The chain joins TRBV5-1 to TRBJ1-2, with D perhaps TRBD1 (6 bases). CDR3 length equals 15 residues. Germline lookup yields CDR1 SGHRS and CDR2 YFSETQ. Trimming shortened V by 4 bases and J by 1 base, and 14 bases separated the two germline ends. The CDR3 sequence: CASSIGQLDNYGYTF. The CDR3 region has the DNA TGCGCCAGCAGCATCGGACAGCTTGATAACTATGGCTACACCTTC.

This clonotype was recorded at least ten times. The chain carries TRBV3-1 and TRBJ2-7; the D gene is possibly TRBD1 (5 bases). Germline CDR1 reads LGHDT; CDR2 reads YNNKEL (reference sequence). Between the trimmed V and J ends, which lost 0 bases and 3 bases, there was a span of 12 bases. The CDR3 has 15 residues. The CDR3 coding sequence is TGTGCCAGCAGCCAAGATCTCAGGGCAGGCTACGAGCAGTACTTC. Encoded protein: CASSQDLRAGYEQYF.

The V and J genes are TRBV7-6 and TRBJ2-1; 7 positions agree with TRBD2. CDR1 is SGHVS and CDR2 is FNYEAQ in the germline V gene. The CDR3 extends over 16 amino acids. Trimming at V came to 7 bases and at J to 1 base, leaving 10 bases not matched to a gene. CDR3 in amino acids: CASTQQAGRSYNEQFF. The CDR3 coding sequence is TGTGCCAGCACCCAGCAGGCCGGGAGGTCCTACAATGAGCAGTTCTTC.

V usage is TRBV7-9 and J usage is TRBJ1-2; D is unresolved. CDR3 length equals 15 residues. Germline CDR1 is SEHNR and CDR2 is FQNEAQ (reference sequence). V shed 6 bases and J shed 4 bases, with 18 bases lying between them. CDR3 sequence reads: CASSPPWAGSYGYTF. The CDR3 DNA follows: TGTGCCAGCAGTCCCCCCTGGGCAGGCTCCTATGGCTACACCTTC.

This clonotype was observed many times. This chain connects TRBV12-3 or TRBV12-4 to TRBJ1-5, with D uncertain. The CDR3 runs to 13 residues. Trimming left V 6 bases short and J 4 bases short, with 10 bases between. CDR3 bases: TGTGCCAGCAGCCTATGGATAAATCAGCCCCAGCATTTT. It yields the protein CASSLWINQPQHF.

The chain carries TRBV20-1 and TRBJ2-7; the D gene is possibly TRBD2 (6 bases). The CDR3 loop spans 12 amino acids. The germline CDR1 and CDR2 sequences are DFQATT and SNEGSKA (reference sequence). In DNA, the CDR3 is TGCAGCGCGGGACGGGCCCGCTACGAGCAGTACTTC. Amino acid sequence: CSAGRARYEQYF.